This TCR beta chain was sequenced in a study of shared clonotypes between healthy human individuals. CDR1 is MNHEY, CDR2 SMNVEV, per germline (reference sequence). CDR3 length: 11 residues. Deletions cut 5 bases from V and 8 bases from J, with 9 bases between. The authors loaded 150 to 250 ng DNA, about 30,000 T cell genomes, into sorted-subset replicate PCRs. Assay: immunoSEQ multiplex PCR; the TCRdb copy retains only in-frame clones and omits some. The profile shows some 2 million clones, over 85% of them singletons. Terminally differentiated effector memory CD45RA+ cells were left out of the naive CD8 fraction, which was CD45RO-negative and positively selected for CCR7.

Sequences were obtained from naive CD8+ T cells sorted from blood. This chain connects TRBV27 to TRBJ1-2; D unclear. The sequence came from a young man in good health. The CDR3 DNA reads TGTGCCAGCAGTCAAGGGCAAGGCTACACCTTC. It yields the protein CASSQGQGYTF.